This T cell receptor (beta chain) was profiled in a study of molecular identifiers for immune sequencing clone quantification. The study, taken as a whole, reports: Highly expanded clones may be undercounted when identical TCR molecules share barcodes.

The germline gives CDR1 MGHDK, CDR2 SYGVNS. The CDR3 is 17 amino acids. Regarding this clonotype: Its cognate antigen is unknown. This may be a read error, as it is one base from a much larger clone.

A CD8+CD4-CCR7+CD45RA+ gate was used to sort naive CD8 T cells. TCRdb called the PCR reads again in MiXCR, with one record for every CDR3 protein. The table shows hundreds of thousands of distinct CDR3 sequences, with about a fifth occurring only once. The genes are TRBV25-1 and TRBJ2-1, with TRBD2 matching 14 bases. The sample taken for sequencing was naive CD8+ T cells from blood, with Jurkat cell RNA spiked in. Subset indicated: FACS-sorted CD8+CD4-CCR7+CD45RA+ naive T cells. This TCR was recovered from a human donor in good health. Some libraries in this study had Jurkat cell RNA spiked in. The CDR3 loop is CASTGLAGDSSYNKQFF. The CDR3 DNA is TGTGCCAGCACGGGACTAGCGGGGGACTCCTCCTACAATAAGCAGTTCTTC.